The entry below gives a single T cell receptor (beta chain) sequence along with its context. The sample is drawn from a study of blood T cell repertoires in COVID-19. At the level of the study: Sample material is recorded as cDNA or gDNA derived from T cells, B-cell-depleted T cells, or PBMCs.

Participants, about 18 to 100 years old, spanned approximately 25 US areas. Each recovered donor of Cohort 3 presented with two negative PCRs, clearance, or symptom resolution. Sequencing was performed with immunoSEQ multiplex PCR; in TCRdb, only in-frame clones are kept and a portion is missing. The table lists 450,000 to 500,000 clones, about 88% of them singletons. Germline V lookup: CDR1 LNHDA, CDR2 SQIVND (reference sequence). The CDR3 is 13 amino acids. With V trimmed by 3 bases and J by 3 bases, 1 base remained unmatched. Sequencing was carried out using PBMCs or T cells enriched from blood (not recorded which). V usage is TRBV19 and J usage is TRBJ2-7, with TRBD1 matching 8 bases. The source is a woman between 55 and 75 years old who had recovered from COVID-19. The CDR3 DNA sequence: TGTGCCAGTAGTATCGGACAGGGCTACGAGCAGTACTTC. Translation: CASSIGQGYEQYF.